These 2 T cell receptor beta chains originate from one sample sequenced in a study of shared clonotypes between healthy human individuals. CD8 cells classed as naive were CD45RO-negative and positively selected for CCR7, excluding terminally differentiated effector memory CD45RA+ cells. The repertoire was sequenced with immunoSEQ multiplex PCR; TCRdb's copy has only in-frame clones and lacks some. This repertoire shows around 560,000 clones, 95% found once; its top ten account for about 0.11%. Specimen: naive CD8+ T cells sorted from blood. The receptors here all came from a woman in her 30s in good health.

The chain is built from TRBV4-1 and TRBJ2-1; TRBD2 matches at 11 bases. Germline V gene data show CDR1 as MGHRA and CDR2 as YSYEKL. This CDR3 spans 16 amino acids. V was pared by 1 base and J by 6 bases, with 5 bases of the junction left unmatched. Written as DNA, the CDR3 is TGCGCCAGCAGCCAAGGAACTAGCGGGAGAAGCAATGAGCAGTTCTTC. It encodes CASSQGTSGRSNEQFF.

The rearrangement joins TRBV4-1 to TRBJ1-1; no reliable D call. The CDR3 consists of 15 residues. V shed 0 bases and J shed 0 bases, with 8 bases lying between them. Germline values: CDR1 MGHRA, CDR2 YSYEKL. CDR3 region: CASSQDIIMNTEAFF. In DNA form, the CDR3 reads TGCGCCAGCAGCCAAGACATCATCATGAACACTGAAGCTTTCTTT.